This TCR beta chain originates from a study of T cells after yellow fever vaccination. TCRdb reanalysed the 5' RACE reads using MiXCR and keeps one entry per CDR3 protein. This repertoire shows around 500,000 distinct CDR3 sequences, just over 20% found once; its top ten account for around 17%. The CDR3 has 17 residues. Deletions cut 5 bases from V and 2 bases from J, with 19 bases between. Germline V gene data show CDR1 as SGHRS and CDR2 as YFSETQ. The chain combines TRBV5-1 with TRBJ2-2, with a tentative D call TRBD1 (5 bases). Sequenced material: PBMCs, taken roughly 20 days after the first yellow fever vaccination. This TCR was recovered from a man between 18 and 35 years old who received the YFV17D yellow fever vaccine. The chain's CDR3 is CASSLHWTKPNTGELFF. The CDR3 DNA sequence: TGCGCCAGCAGTTTGCACTGGACAAAACCAAACACCGGGGAGCTGTTTTTT.